A single sample is the source of the 8 T cell receptor beta chains below, sequenced in a study of PD-1 blockade in classical Hodgkin lymphoma. After autologous stem cell transplantation all patients relapsed, and prior brentuximab vedotin exposure differed between cohorts. Method: immunoSEQ multiplex PCR; TCRdb's copy keeps in-frame clones and lacks some. The repertoire includes tens of thousands of clones, just over 85% of them detected once, and 7.7% sits in the top ten. The specimen comprised peripheral blood mononuclear cells (PBMCs), sampled before the second cycle of nivolumab. The receptor set was obtained from a human donor with classical Hodgkin lymphoma.

V gene TRBV6-1 combines with J gene TRBJ2-3; tentatively, D is TRBD1 (5 bases). From germline, CDR1 is MNHNS and CDR2 SASEGT. The germline V and J ends were trimmed by 0 bases and 8 bases, with 15 bases remaining between them. This CDR3 has 15 amino acids. The CDR3 coding sequence is TGTGCCAGCAGTGAAGCGCCCGTCCTAGGGGTTACGCAGTATTTT. Amino acids: CASSEAPVLGVTQYF.

This clone was counted a single time. The J gene is TRBJ1-4, the V gene TRBV19, with a tentative D call TRBD1 (5 bases). Germline-derived CDR1 and CDR2 are LNHDA and SQIVND (reference sequence). CDR3 length: 11 residues. Trimming removed 5 bases from V and 13 bases from J, with 11 bases in between. CDR3 in amino acids: CASSADMGLFF. The CDR3 DNA sequence: TGTGCCAGTAGTGCGGACATGGGACTGTTTTTT.

The chain uses TRBV6-5 and TRBJ2-7; D possibly corresponds to TRBD1 (5 bases). The germline gives CDR1 MNHEY, CDR2 SVGAGI. This CDR3 is 14 amino acids long. Trimming took off 2 bases at V and 3 bases at J, with 11 bases between the two ends. The CDR3 region has the DNA TGTGCCAGCAGTTACCTTCGGCAGGGCTACGAGCAGTACTTC. It codes for CASSYLRQGYEQYF.

The chain couples TRBV4-1 to TRBJ2-1, with 7 bases matching TRBD1. CDR1 is MGHRA and CDR2 is YSYEKL in the germline V gene. Germline trimming cut 1 base from V and 6 bases from J; bases unmatched to any gene: 6. The CDR3 loop spans 15 amino acids. The CDR3 DNA follows: TGCGCCAGCAGCCAAGTCCTGGGACAGATCAATGAGCAGTTCTTC. Its translation is CASSQVLGQINEQFF.

This clone was observed once. The junction departs from germline at one end; a sequencing error may be responsible. The genes are TRBV7-9 and TRBJ2-2; 8 nucleotides align to TRBD2. Germline CDR1 is SEHNR and CDR2 is FQNEAQ (reference sequence). The CDR3 spans 15 residues. The CDR3 reads CASSLPGGDTGELLF. In nucleotides, the CDR3 is TGTGCCAGCAGCTTACCGGGAGGGGACACCGGGGAGCTGCTTTTT.

J is TRBJ2-5 and V is TRBV6-6, with unresolved D. V was clipped by 0 bases and J by 5 bases, with 10 bases between them. This CDR3 is 14 amino acids long. CDR1 is MNHNY, CDR2 SVGAGI, per germline (reference sequence). The CDR3 region is CASSYSLVYETQYF. The CDR3 coding sequence is TGTGCCAGCAGTTACTCCCTAGTTTACGAGACCCAGTACTTC.

CDR3 loop: CASSRDSTDTQYF. As DNA, the CDR3 is TGCGCCAGCAGCAGGGACAGCACAGATACGCAGTATTTT. The rearrangement joins TRBV10-1 to TRBJ2-3; D may be TRBD1 or TRBD2 (5 bases each). The CDR3 length is 13 residues. CDR1 is WNHNN and CDR2 is SYGVQD in the germline V gene (reference sequence). V dropped 6 bases and J dropped 0 bases, with 7 bases sitting between them.

The rearrangement links TRBV7-8 to TRBJ2-1; the match to TRBD1 covers 9 bases. The CDR3 loop spans 15 amino acids. V trimming: 5 bases; J trimming: 5 bases; junction bases outside the gene matches: 7. CDR1 and CDR2 from the germline V gene are SGHVS and FQNEAQ. The CDR3 loop is CASSSRQGVHNEQFF. The CDR3 nucleotides read TGTGCCAGCAGCAGCCGACAGGGGGTTCACAATGAGCAGTTCTTC.